The sequence of this T cell receptor beta chain was determined in a study of blood T cell repertoires in COVID-19. This clone showed up just once. The germline V gene has CDR1 SGHAT and CDR2 FQNNGV. This CDR3 spans 13 amino acids. Trimming left V 3 bases short and J 3 bases short, with 8 bases between. TCRdb's copy holds only in-frame clones and misses some; the assay was immunoSEQ multiplex PCR. The sample includes roughly 68,000 clones, roughly nine tenths of them seen just once. The clonotype was recovered from a man aged 35 to 55 with COVID-19, enrolled during active disease. Sequences were obtained from peripheral blood. The J gene is TRBJ1-1, the V gene TRBV11-2; D not certain. In nucleotides, the CDR3 is TGTGCCAGCAGCTTCCTCGAGGACACTGAAGCTTTCTTT. Translation gives CASSFLEDTEAFF. The variable domain in full, with the rest retrieved from reference TRBV11-2 and TRBJ1-1, is EAGVAQSPRYKIIEKRQSVAFWCNPISGHATLYWYQQILGQGPKLLIQFQNNGVVDDSQLPKDRFSAERLKGVDSTLKIQPAKLEDSAVYLCASSFLEDTEAFFGQGTRLTVV.